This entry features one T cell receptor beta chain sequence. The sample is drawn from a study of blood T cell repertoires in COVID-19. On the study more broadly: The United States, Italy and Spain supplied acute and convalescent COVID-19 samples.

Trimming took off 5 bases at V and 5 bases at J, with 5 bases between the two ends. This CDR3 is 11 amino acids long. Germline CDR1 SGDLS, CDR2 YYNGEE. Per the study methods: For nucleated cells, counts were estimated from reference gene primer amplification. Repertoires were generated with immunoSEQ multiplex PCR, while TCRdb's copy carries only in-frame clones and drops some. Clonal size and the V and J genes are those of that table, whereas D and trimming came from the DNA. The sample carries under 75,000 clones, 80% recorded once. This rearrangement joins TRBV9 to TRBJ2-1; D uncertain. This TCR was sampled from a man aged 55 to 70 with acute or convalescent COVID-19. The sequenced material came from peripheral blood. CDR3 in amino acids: CASRSDNEQFF. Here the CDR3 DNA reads TGTGCCAGCAGGTCCGACAATGAGCAGTTCTTC.